The subject of this entry is one T cell receptor beta chain. Its antigen is unknown. Nothing much larger sits one base from this clone, and base qualities are not available. V is shortened by 2 bases, J by 6 bases, and the region joining them spans 4 bases. For CDR1 and CDR2, the germline V gene (reference sequence) lists MNHNY and SVGAGI. There are 11 amino acids in the CDR3, from cysteine to phenylalanine inclusive. Only CDR3 DNA remains: 33 bases, in frame from the first base. Collaborating institutions collected whole blood in K2EDTA tubes following their own protocols. For TCRbeta analysis, collaborators shipped samples as frozen whole blood, isolated PBMCs, or DNA extracted from either of those sample types. This sample was taken from a study of blood T cell repertoires in COVID-19 (dated by TCRdb to 2019 to 2021). In terms of the full investigation: Samples covering the acute and convalescent phases of COVID-19 were provided by collaborators in the United States, Italy and Spain. The material from the prospective study consisted of cDNA or gDNA derived from T cells, B-cell-depleted T cells, or PBMCs. Subjects who had been exposed to COVID-19, were actively infected with it, or had recovered from it provided the deeply sampled blood TCRbeta repertoires that made up the dataset. The repertoires were released in a freely available public database meant as a resource for research on the immune response to SARS-CoV-2. Samples came from the ongoing ImmuneRACE study (first 160 participants) plus 1,254 subjects from 6 global collaborators. Nearly every sample came with metadata listing a de-identified subject ID, COVID-19 status, age in years and sex. Where available, HLA class I and class II types were taken from metadata supplied by the sample provider and were not determined by assay-based typing.

Here is what the overall study found, with its caveats: The amount of clinical and demographic metadata varied by source and participant and was provided uncurated.

TCRbeta CDR3 regions were amplified from genomic DNA using the immunoSEQ Assay, a bias-controlled multiplex PCR. Under the source paper's analysis protocol: The number of nucleated cells in each sample was estimated by amplification of reference gene primers within the assay. Sequence reads were collapsed and filtered to measure the absolute abundance of every unique TCRbeta CDR3 rearrangement. For each sample, productive Simpson clonality was calculated by taking the square root of Simpson's diversity index across productive rearrangements. TCRdb mirrors the immuneACCESS table, restricted to in-frame sequences. Some clones are absent from its copies; in checked studies, under half trace to an unresolved V gene, and the reason for the others is unknown. For V, J and clone size, that table is used; D and trimming come from the DNA. Counted in this sample were some 340,000 clones; 83% of them appeared once. The ten largest clones add up to approximately 3% of the sample.

The sequence derives from a man aged 30-40 years with active or convalescent COVID-19. Sequenced material: peripheral blood. The receptor chain draws on TRBV6-6 and TRBJ1-2, with the D gene not confidently named. The CDR3 protein: CASSYLDGYTF. The bases read TGTGCCAGCAGTTACCTAGATGGCTACACCTTC.